The T cell receptor beta chain described here comes from a study of Ad26.COV2.S vaccination and SARS-CoV-2 variants. Sequenced by immunoSEQ multiplex PCR; TCRdb stores in-frame clones only, minus some. The table shows about 87,000 clones, with approximately 86% occurring only once. This clone has just one count. Its specificity is not known. V was shortened by 7 bases and J by 3 bases, with 15 bases between the two germline ends. The CDR3 has 13 residues. CDR1 is SQVTM, CDR2 ANQGSEA, per germline. General study points: Recipients of vaccine and of placebo showed similar breadth of their non-spike TCR repertoires.

The gene calls are TRBV29-1 and TRBJ1-1; D remains unclear. This sample comprised peripheral blood, obtained after recovery from COVID-19. The sequence derives from a human donor who had recovered from COVID-19. CDR3 loop: CSARAAGDTEAFF. CDR3 coding DNA: TGCAGCGCTCGGGCCGCCGGGGACACTGAAGCTTTCTTT.